This T cell receptor (beta chain) was sequenced for a study of graft-versus-host responses after intestinal transplantation. With respect to this clone: Its antigen is undetermined.

Per the germline V gene, CDR1 is LNHDA and CDR2 is SQIVND (reference sequence). The CDR3 runs to 14 residues. Trimming left V 10 bases short and J 3 bases short, with 19 bases between. TCRdb's copy holds only in-frame clones and misses some; the assay was immunoSEQ multiplex PCR. The data contain about 70,000 clones, 84% of them singletons. Study results and limitations: Early after transplant, HvG declines were associated with peak levels of circulating GvH clones. Clonal ratios of graft-versus-host to host-versus-graft in allografts were high for patients exhibiting graft-donor T cell macrochimerism.

This TCR derives from a human donor who was the organ donor for an intestinal transplant. The sample here was unstimulated CD4+ T cells sorted from spleen or lymph node cells, taken before transplant. This chain connects TRBV19 to TRBJ2-7; no firm D call. The CDR3 sequence: CAIDKRVWGYEQYV. For the CDR3, the DNA is TGTGCCATTGATAAAAGGGTTTGGGGCTACGAGCAGTACGTC.